These T cell receptor beta chains were read from a single sample in a study of blood T cell repertoires in COVID-19. Using immunoSEQ multiplex PCR, the repertoire was profiled, and TCRdb retains in-frame clones only, with some absent. The table includes about 200,000 clones, roughly 82% detected once. Sequencing was carried out using peripheral blood. The receptor source for this set is a woman aged 40 to 55 with acute or convalescent COVID-19. The CDR3 runs from the conserved cysteine through the conserved F or W. D genes are given only for firm matches. Expanded clones get a size class; other rows say once, few or many, or leave the size out.

D	J	size	V	CDR3	DNA
NA	TRBJ1-2	NA	TRBV11-2	CASSPMTGKEYGYTF	TGTGCCAGCAGCCCAATGACGGGGAAAGAATATGGCTACACCTTC
TRBD1	TRBJ1-6	NA	TRBV7-8	CASSFTAGGPLWPLHF	TGTGCCAGCAGCTTTACCGCAGGGGGCCCCCTTTGGCCCCTCCACTTT
NA	TRBJ2-3	few	TRBV7-9	CASSPWETDTQYF	TGTGCCAGCAGCCCCTGGGAGACAGATACGCAGTATTTT
TRBD1	TRBJ1-5	few	TRBV4-3	CASSPGTGNGKNQPQHF	TGCGCCAGCAGCCCCGGGACAGGTAACGGCAAGAATCAGCCCCAGCATTTT
NA	TRBJ2-7	NA	TRBV29-1	CSVAGGSYEQYF	TGCAGCGTAGCCGGGGGAAGCTACGAGCAGTACTTC
TRBD2	TRBJ2-3	NA	TRBV13	CASSLGGAGDTQYF	TGTGCCAGCAGCCTCGGGGGGGCGGGAGATACGCAGTATTTT
TRBD1	TRBJ1-3	NA	TRBV7-9	CASSFVDRAGNTIYF	TGTGCCAGCAGCTTTGTCGACAGGGCCGGGAACACCATATATTTT
TRBD1	TRBJ2-5	NA	TRBV28	CASSRTGVGQETQYF	TGTGCCAGCAGTCGGACAGGGGTGGGCCAAGAGACCCAGTACTTC
TRBD2	TRBJ2-1	NA	TRBV6-5	CASSPGTSMFF	TGTGCCAGCAGTCCCGGGACTAGTATGTTCTTC
NA	TRBJ2-2	NA	TRBV6-2/TRBV6-3	CASSPRGPGELFF	TGTGCCAGCAGCCCTAGGGGTCCCGGGGAGCTGTTTTTT
TRBD1	TRBJ2-2	NA	TRBV24-1	CATSRGDRERGELFF	TGTGCCACCAGTAGAGGCGACAGGGAGCGCGGGGAGCTGTTTTTT
NA	TRBJ1-1	NA	TRBV19	CASSTASGNTEAFF	TGTGCCAGTAGTACCGCCTCAGGGAACACTGAAGCTTTCTTT
TRBD1	TRBJ1-6	NA	TRBV30	CAWSAGTGLGGSPLHF	TGTGCCTGGAGTGCCGGGACAGGGTTAGGAGGTTCACCCCTCCACTTT
NA	TRBJ1-5	once	TRBV29-1	CSVAQGREDQPQHF	TGCAGCGTTGCTCAGGGTAGAGAGGATCAGCCCCAGCATTTT
TRBD1	TRBJ2-3	NA	TRBV11-2	CASSFTGGNTQYF	TGTGCCAGCAGCTTTACAGGGGGCAATACGCAGTATTTT
TRBD2	TRBJ2-5	NA	TRBV5-6	CASSPRLAGQETQYF	TGTGCCAGCAGTCCCCGACTAGCGGGACAAGAGACCCAGTACTTC
NA	TRBJ1-3	NA	TRBV4-1	CASSQVAGPSGNTIYF	TGCGCCAGCAGCCAAGTGGCGGGTCCCTCTGGAAACACCATATATTTT
TRBD1	TRBJ1-1	NA	TRBV7-9	CASSRTGEYVEAFF	TGTGCCAGCAGCCGGACAGGAGAATATGTTGAAGCTTTCTTT
NA	TRBJ1-2	few	TRBV27	CASSLGAGLGYGYTF	TGTGCCAGCAGTTTAGGGGCAGGGTTGGGCTATGGCTACACCTTC
TRBD2	TRBJ2-1	NA	TRBV9	CASSSSSGGAWNEQFF	TGTGCCAGCAGCTCATCTAGCGGGGGGGCATGGAATGAGCAGTTCTTC
TRBD2	TRBJ2-7	NA	TRBV2	CASSGPGLPIFYEQYF	TGTGCCAGCAGCGGGCCGGGACTACCAATCTTCTACGAGCAGTACTTC
TRBD2	TRBJ2-1	NA	TRBV5-6	CASSLRLAGFNEQFF	TGTGCCAGCAGCTTAAGACTAGCGGGTTTCAATGAGCAGTTCTTC
TRBD1	TRBJ1-3	NA	TRBV27	CARNLGQVSGNTIYF	TGTGCCAGGAACCTAGGACAGGTCTCTGGAAACACCATATATTTT
TRBD1	TRBJ1-4	NA	TRBV24-1	CATSDWDRGNEKLFF	TGTGCCACCAGTGATTGGGACAGGGGGAATGAAAAACTGTTTTTT